Each of the 30 T cell receptor beta chains below was sequenced from the same sample in a study of OX40 agonist ivuxolimab in advanced cancers. Libraries were prepared by immunoSEQ multiplex PCR; TCRdb keeps only in-frame clonotypes and omits some of them. Of tens of thousands of clones in the sample, around four fifths were seen once. The sequencing here drew on CD4+ or CD8+ T cells sorted from blood, taken in a trial of the OX40 agonist ivuxolimab. Every receptor here comes from an adult with an advanced solid tumor such as melanoma, head and neck, liver or kidney cancer.

This chain joins TRBV5-4 and TRBJ2-5; the match to TRBD2 covers 9 bases. With V trimmed by 9 bases and J by 5 bases, 8 bases remained unmatched. Germline CDR1 and CDR2: SGHNT and YYREEE (reference sequence). The CDR3 spans 13 residues. The CDR3 nucleotides read TGTGCCACCACTAGGCGGGGGGGCGAGACCCAGTACTTC. Translating gives CATTRRGGETQYF.

The genes are TRBV11-2 and TRBJ2-7; unclear D gene. V shed 7 bases and J shed 6 bases, with 16 bases lying between them. Germline V lookup: CDR1 SGHAT, CDR2 FQNNGV. This CDR3 is 13 amino acids long. The CDR3: CASTPLTDGEQYF. DNA of the CDR3: TGTGCCAGCACCCCACTAACAGATGGCGAGCAGTACTTC.

In nucleotides, the CDR3 is TGTGCCAGCAGCGTAGGGGGACTAGCGCGCTCCTACGAGCAGTACTTC. The encoded protein is CASSVGGLARSYEQYF. The chain recombines TRBV9 with TRBJ2-7; 10 bases line up with TRBD2. After removal of 0 bases from V and 0 bases from J, the junction contained 3 bases not matched to a gene. The CDR3 spans 16 residues. Germline values: CDR1 SGDLS, CDR2 YYNGEE.

The chain combines TRBV5-4 with TRBJ1-1; TRBD1 matches 10 bases. This CDR3 is built from 15 residues. Germline V gene lookup returns CDR1 SGHNT and CDR2 YYREEE (reference sequence). After removal of 4 bases from V and 5 bases from J, the junction contained 8 bases not matched to a gene. CDR3 sequence reads: CASSQPGTGATEAFF. The CDR3 nucleotides read TGTGCCAGCAGCCAGCCCGGGACAGGGGCTACTGAAGCTTTCTTT.

The CDR3 loop is CASSSGQPNTEAFF. For the CDR3, the DNA is TGTGCCAGCAGCAGTGGACAGCCGAACACTGAAGCTTTCTTT. V and J are TRBV5-4 and TRBJ1-1, with D maybe TRBD1 (6 bases). Trimming left V 4 bases short and J 1 base short, with 11 bases between. The CDR3 covers 14 residues. Germline V gene sequence: CDR1 SGHNT, CDR2 YYREEE (reference sequence). Complete variable domain (other parts from reference TRBV5-4 and TRBJ1-1): ETGVTQSPTHLIKTRGQQVTLRCSSQSGHNTVSWYQQALGQGPQFIFQYYREEENGRGNFPPRFSGLQFPNYSSELNVNALELDDSALYLCASSSGQPNTEAFFGQGTRLTVV.

The chain employs TRBV6-6 and TRBJ2-1; either TRBD1 or TRBD2 may supply D (6 bases each). Germline CDR1 and CDR2: MNHNY and SVGAGI (reference sequence). V shed 4 bases and J shed 3 bases, with 16 bases lying between them. This CDR3 contains 16 residues. The CDR3 loop is CASSSSSGGIYNEQFF. The CDR3 region has the DNA TGTGCCAGCAGTTCTAGTTCCGGGGGCATCTACAATGAGCAGTTCTTC.

This chain uses TRBV6-5 with TRBJ2-5, with D hard to call. Trimming removed 5 bases from V and 6 bases from J, with 7 bases in between. The germline V gene has CDR1 MNHEY and CDR2 SVGAGI. This CDR3 is built from 11 residues. The CDR3 loop reads CASSPGQTQYF. In nucleotides, the CDR3 is TGTGCCAGCAGTCCCGGACAGACCCAGTACTTC.

The genes are TRBV5-1 and TRBJ2-1; D gene uncertain. The CDR3 contains 15 residues. CDR1 is SGHRS, CDR2 YFSETQ, per germline. V was trimmed by 0 bases and J by 5 bases, leaving 12 bases between them. The CDR3 coding sequence is TGCGCCAGCAGCTTGGGGGCAGGTAGTAACAATGAGCAGTTCTTC. Protein product: CASSLGAGSNNEQFF.

This clone was seen only once. The V gene is TRBV7-2, the J gene TRBJ2-7, with a weak D call TRBD2 (5 bases). Trimming stripped 1 base from V and 5 bases from J, with 9 bases between. CDR1 is SGHTA, CDR2 FQGNSA, per germline. The CDR3 has 13 amino acids. The CDR3 loop reads CASSLGLADEQYF. CDR3 coding DNA: TGTGCCAGCAGCTTAGGCCTAGCAGACGAGCAGTACTTC. The full variable domain, its missing parts supplied by reference TRBV7-2 and TRBJ2-7, is GAGVSQSPSNKVTEKGKDVELRCDPISGHTALYWYRQSLGQGLEFLIYFQGNSAPDKSGLPSDRFSAERTGGSVSTLTIQRTQQEDSAVYLCASSLGLADEQYFGPGTRLTVT.

This rearrangement joins TRBV2 to TRBJ2-2; TRBD2 matches at 11 bases. V shed 7 bases and J 1 base; nucleotides not matched to a gene: 2. Germline V gives CDR1 SNHLY, CDR2 FYNNEI. The CDR3 loop spans 15 amino acids. The CDR3 spells CASTGTSGNTGELFF. CDR3 DNA: TGTGCCAGCACCGGGACTAGCGGGAACACCGGGGAGCTGTTTTTT. The variable domain in full, completed from reference TRBV2 and TRBJ2-2, reads EPEVTQTPSHQVTQMGQEVILRCVPISNHLYFYWYRQILGQKVEFLVSFYNNEISEKSEIFDDQFSVERPDGSNFTLKIRSTKLEDSAMYFCASTGTSGNTGELFFGEGSRLTVL.

The genes are TRBV7-9 and TRBJ1-1; 11 bases are a match to TRBD1. The trim removed 5 bases at V and 2 bases at J, leaving 10 bases unmatched. CDR3 size: 17 residues. Looked up from germline, CDR1 is SEHNR and CDR2 is FQNEAQ (reference sequence). CDR3 loop: CASSQWTGGRYNTEAFF. CDR3 DNA: TGTGCCAGCAGCCAGTGGACAGGGGGCCGATATAACACTGAAGCTTTCTTT.

This chain joins TRBV5-1 and TRBJ2-3; TRBD2 agrees at 9 bases. The CDR3 has 15 amino acids. V was pared by 0 bases and J by 6 bases, with 5 bases of the junction left unmatched. The germline V gene encodes CDR1 SGHRS and CDR2 YFSETQ. The CDR3 loop is CASSLDPSGVDTQYF. DNA for the CDR3: TGCGCCAGCAGCTTGGATCCTAGCGGGGTGGATACGCAGTATTTT.

The rearrangement links TRBV5-1 to TRBJ2-2, with D tentatively TRBD1 (6 bases). V was clipped by 4 bases and J by 7 bases, with 17 bases between them. The germline CDR1 and CDR2 sequences are SGHRS and YFSETQ. The CDR3 loop spans 15 amino acids. CDR3 nucleotides: TGCGCCAGCAGCGAGTTGGGGGCGCAATTCGGGGAGCTGTTTTTT. Protein: CASSELGAQFGELFF.

The chain uses TRBV7-9 and TRBJ2-3; D gene ambiguous. This CDR3 has 14 residues. Germline lookup yields CDR1 SEHNR and CDR2 FQNEAQ (reference sequence). Trimming removed 3 bases at V and 5 bases at J, with 12 bases between. The CDR3 here is CASSFLPLGDTQYF. DNA of the CDR3: TGTGCCAGCAGCTTTCTCCCCCTAGGAGATACGCAGTATTTT.

As for this clone: It is likely a read error, because the conserved phenylalanine at the end of the CDR3 is missing. This chain joins TRBV25-1 and TRBJ1-2, with 7 nucleotides matching TRBD1. Germline CDR1 reads MGHDK; CDR2 reads SYGVNS. The CDR3 length is 13 residues. V shed 3 bases, J shed 2 bases, and the junction held 0 bases outside the gene matches. In nucleotides, the CDR3 is TGTGCCAGCAGTGAGGGACAGAACTATGGCTACACCCTC. Its protein product is CASSEGQNYGYTL.

CDR3 sequence: CASSLAGSEPQHF. The CDR3 DNA sequence: TGCGCCAGCAGCTTGGCGGGGTCCGAGCCCCAGCATTTT. The rearrangement uses TRBV5-1 and TRBJ1-5; no clear D gene. The ends were cut back, 0 bases at V and 8 bases at J, with 9 bases in the middle. Germline CDR1 reads SGHRS; CDR2 reads YFSETQ. CDR3 length: 13 residues.

This rearrangement joins TRBV7-6 to TRBJ2-3; 11 bases fit TRBD2. There are 15 residues in the CDR3. With 4 bases clipped from V and 1 base from J, the junction kept 1 base outside the gene matches. CDR1 SGHVS and CDR2 FNYEAQ come from the germline V gene. CDR3 loop: CASSSSGGRTDTQYF. DNA for the CDR3: TGTGCCAGCAGCTCTAGCGGGGGGCGCACAGATACGCAGTATTTT.

The rearrangement links TRBV1 to TRBJ2-3; TRBD2 is the table's D call and was not checked against the DNA. TRBV1 is listed as a pseudogene. This CDR3 comprises 15 residues. Here the CDR3 DNA reads TGCACCAGCAGCCAGGCCAGCGGGGGGGCCGATACGCAGTATTTT. The encoded protein is CTSSQASGGADTQYF.

The V and J genes are TRBV5-1 and TRBJ1-6, with 10 nucleotides matching TRBD1. The CDR3 contains 15 residues. Germline CDR1 SGHRS, CDR2 YFSETQ. J gave up 9 bases and V 1 base, and 4 bases lay outside the gene matches. DNA of the CDR3: TGCGCCAGCAGCTTGCTCGACAGGGGGCTTTCACCCCTCCACTTT. It yields the protein CASSLLDRGLSPLHF.

The chain combines TRBV5-1 with TRBJ1-4; D is ambiguous. Germline loops: CDR1 SGHRS, CDR2 YFSETQ. The CDR3 is made up of 15 amino acids. V was trimmed by 4 bases and J by 7 bases, leaving 17 bases between them. CDR3 residues: CASSVQRLMGEKLFF. The CDR3 DNA reads TGCGCCAGCAGCGTTCAAAGGTTGATGGGTGAAAAACTGTTTTTT.

V is TRBV6-5 and J is TRBJ1-5, with D hard to call. Germline V gene sequence: CDR1 MNHEY, CDR2 SVGAGI. V was clipped by 0 bases and J by 1 base, with 7 bases between them. The CDR3 length is 15 residues. The CDR3 DNA follows: TGTGCCAGCAGTTACTCGACAAACAGCAATCAGCCCCAGCATTTT. Amino acids: CASSYSTNSNQPQHF.

This clone turned up a few times. This chain joins TRBV11-3 and TRBJ1-1, with a possible D match to TRBD1 (6 bases). Trimming left V 6 bases short and J 3 bases short, with 11 bases between. Germline V gene sequence: CDR1 SGHNT, CDR2 YENEEA. CDR3 length equals 13 residues. The CDR3 coding sequence is TGTGCCAGCAGTCAGGGGAGATACACTGAAGCTTTCTTT. Amino acid sequence: CASSQGRYTEAFF.

The chain carries TRBV6-1 and TRBJ1-1; 7 bases are a match to TRBD1. The CDR3 sequence is 15 residues long. The J segment lost 5 bases and the V segment lost 0 bases, leaving 6 bases of the junction unmatched. The germline gives CDR1 MNHNS, CDR2 SASEGT. The CDR3 coding sequence is TGTGCCAGCAGTGAAGCGAGGGGGCTGGGGACTGAAGCTTTCTTT. Amino acid sequence: CASSEARGLGTEAFF.

This clone was counted once. V and J are TRBV2 and TRBJ2-1, with 12 bases that match TRBD2. The V and J ends lost 4 bases and 7 bases, in that order; junction bases with no gene match: 8. This CDR3 comprises 16 residues. Per the germline V gene, CDR1 is SNHLY and CDR2 is FYNNEI. CDR3 residues: CASSVGLAGAGNEQFF. Written as DNA, the CDR3 is TGTGCCAGCAGTGTGGGACTAGCGGGTGCAGGTAATGAGCAGTTCTTC.

In this sample, this clone turned up a few times. V is TRBV5-6 and J is TRBJ1-1; tentatively, D is TRBD1 (6 bases). CDR3 size: 16 residues. Germline V gives CDR1 SGHDT, CDR2 YYEEEE. V gave up 4 bases and J gave up 1 base, with 17 bases separating them. Here the CDR3 DNA reads TGTGCCAGCAGCACGAGGACAGTTGTAAGGAACACTGAAGCTTTCTTT. It translates to CASSTRTVVRNTEAFF. The full variable domain, completed using reference TRBV5-6 and TRBJ1-1, is DAGVTQSPTHLIKTRGQQVTLRCSPKSGHDTVSWYQQALGQGPQFIFQYYEEEERQRGNFPDRFSGHQFPNYSSELNVNALLLGDSALYLCASSTRTVVRNTEAFFGQGTRLTVV.

The gene calls are TRBV7-2 and TRBJ1-4; D possibly corresponds to TRBD1 (5 bases). In germline, CDR1 is SGHTA, CDR2 FQGNSA. The V end lost 5 bases, the J end lost 3 bases, and 10 bases lay between the germline ends. CDR3 length equals 14 residues. The CDR3 DNA follows: TGTGCCAGCAGCGAGGGGTTCGCTAATGAAAAACTGTTTTTT. It translates to CASSEGFANEKLFF.

The V gene is TRBV10-3, the J gene TRBJ2-5; D unclear. V was clipped by 10 bases and J by 5 bases, with 17 bases between them. Germline V CDR1 and CDR2: ENHRY, SYGVKD. This CDR3 contains 13 residues. CDR3 coding DNA: TGTGCCACCTCACAAGGATCTGGGGAGACCCAGTACTTC. It codes for CATSQGSGETQYF.

This clone was seen more than once but under ten times. The chain recombines TRBV4-2 with TRBJ1-5, with no clear D. The V and J ends lost 0 bases and 5 bases respectively, with 8 bases between them. Germline V gene sequence: CDR1 LGHNA, CDR2 YNFKEQ. CDR3 length equals 14 residues. The CDR3 protein is CASSQEAQDQPQHF. The CDR3 DNA sequence: TGTGCCAGCAGCCAAGAGGCGCAGGATCAGCCCCAGCATTTT.

The V call is TRBV10-1, the J call TRBJ2-1; TRBD2 is a possible D gene (6 bases). CDR3 length: 15 residues. Germline assignment: CDR1 WNHNN and CDR2 SYGVQD (reference sequence). The germline V and J ends were trimmed by 4 bases and 1 base, with 11 bases remaining between them. The CDR3 DNA is TGCGCCAGCAGTGCCAGTGGGACTTCCTACAATGAGCAGTTCTTC. Translated, it gives CASSASGTSYNEQFF.

The genes are TRBV21-1 and TRBJ2-1; the table assigns TRBD2, which was not confirmed against the DNA. TRBV21-1 is a recognized pseudogene. The CDR3 loop spans 17 amino acids. The CDR3 loop is CASSKGIAGGHYNEQFF. The CDR3 DNA reads TGTGCCAGCAGCAAAGGAATAGCGGGGGGACACTACAATGAGCAGTTCTTC.